This TCR beta chain was retrieved from a study of blood T cell repertoires in COVID-19. Study-level information: From the United States, Italy and Spain came samples of acute and convalescent COVID-19. T cells, B-cell-depleted T cells, or PBMCs provided the cDNA or gDNA that served as material.

This CDR3 is built from 11 residues. CDR1 SGHVS and CDR2 FNYEAQ come from the germline V gene. In the original analysis: Amplified reference gene primers provided the basis for estimating nucleated cell counts. The repertoire was sequenced with immunoSEQ multiplex PCR; TCRdb's copy has only in-frame clones and lacks some. The V and J calls and clone size were taken over from that table, and D and trimming were inferred from the DNA. The sample lists over 200,000 clones; around 75% were seen once. The TCR was taken from a human donor in a cohort sampled during active COVID-19. The chain recombines TRBV7-6 with TRBJ1-4; unclear D gene. The source material was peripheral blood. CDR3 bases: TGTGAAGACAAACGGAAAGAAAAACTGTTTTTT. It translates to CEDKRKEKLFF. Together with reference TRBV7-6 and TRBJ1-4, the CDR3 gives the full variable domain: GAGVSQSPRYKVTKRGQDVALRCDPISGHVSLYWYRQALGQGPEFLTYFNYEAQQDKSGLPNDRFSAERPEGSISTLTIQRTEQRDSAMYRCEDKRKEKLFFGSGTQLSVL.